Following are 10 T cell receptor beta chains from one sample sequenced in a study of T cells after yellow fever vaccination. One entry per CDR3 protein, called by TCRdb with MiXCR from the 5' RACE reads. In the table there are under 55,000 distinct CDR3 sequences, 6.8% of which are singletons. Specimen: CD8+ T cells not binding an NS4B(214-222) dextramer, sorted from PBMCs, collected 45 days after the yellow fever booster vaccination. These receptors all stem from a man between 25 and 39 years old who received the YFV17D yellow fever vaccine.

This clonotype came up many times. The chain has TRBV24-1 and TRBJ1-5; TRBD1 is a possible D gene (6 bases). CDR1 KGHDR and CDR2 SFDVKD come from the germline V gene. Trimming stripped 11 bases from V and 4 bases from J, with 14 bases between. The CDR3 sequence is 13 residues long. The CDR3 sequence: CANYRDTNQPQHF. In nucleotides, the CDR3 is TGTGCCAACTACCGGGACACAAATCAGCCCCAGCATTTT.

At least ten counts were recorded for this clonotype. The chain employs TRBV5-1 and TRBJ2-2; D call uncertain. Germline values: CDR1 SGHRS, CDR2 YFSETQ. V was pared by 0 bases and J by 0 bases, with 9 bases between. There are 16 residues in the CDR3. The CDR3 region is CASSLDWRTNTGELFF. In nucleotides, the CDR3 is TGCGCCAGCAGCTTGGATTGGCGGACGAACACCGGGGAGCTGTTTTTT.

This clonotype occurred many times. The rearrangement uses TRBV29-1 and TRBJ2-3; 9 bases line up with TRBD2. The J segment lost 0 bases and the V segment lost 3 bases, leaving 13 bases of the junction unmatched. Germline V gene lookup returns CDR1 SQVTM and CDR2 ANQGSEA. The CDR3 consists of 18 residues. The CDR3 spells CSVDLNQGLAFSTDTQYF. The CDR3 nucleotides read TGCAGCGTTGACCTAAACCAGGGACTAGCCTTTAGCACAGATACGCAGTATTTT.

In this sample, this clonotype turned up many times. The chain links TRBV5-1 to TRBJ2-7; no definite D call. CDR3 size: 11 residues. Trimming took 7 bases from V and 6 from J, leaving 11 bases between them. The germline gives CDR1 SGHRS, CDR2 YFSETQ. CDR3 sequence: CASAQAGEQYF. CDR3 DNA sequence: TGCGCCAGCGCCCAGGCCGGCGAGCAGTACTTC.

The chain uses TRBV3-1 and TRBJ2-1; D not certain. Trimming shortened V by 0 bases and J by 4 bases, and 10 bases separated the two germline ends. CDR3 length equals 15 residues. Germline-derived CDR1 and CDR2 are LGHDT and YNNKEL (reference sequence). The CDR3 DNA follows: TGTGCCAGCAGCCAAGATCTGGGTACGTACAATGAGCAGTTCTTC. It is translated as CASSQDLGTYNEQFF.

The chain employs TRBV2 and TRBJ2-2; 7 bases are a match to TRBD2. Germline CDR1 is SNHLY and CDR2 is FYNNEI. The CDR3 totals 15 residues. V trimming: 6 bases; J trimming: 3 bases; junction bases outside the gene matches: 7. The CDR3 DNA reads TGTGCCAGCAGCTACGGGACTACCGACACCGGGGAGCTGTTTTTT. It codes for CASSYGTTDTGELFF.

This clonotype was observed at least ten times. The rearrangement joins TRBV12-3 or TRBV12-4 to TRBJ2-2, with D uncertain. The CDR3 runs 14 residues. V was clipped by 4 bases and J by 0 bases, with 6 bases between them. Here the CDR3 reads CASSYSTNTGELFF. As DNA, the CDR3 is TGTGCCAGCAGTTACAGCACGAACACCGGGGAGCTGTTTTTT.

This clonotype was seen many times. The V gene is TRBV12-3 or TRBV12-4, the J gene TRBJ2-1; 9 nucleotides align to TRBD2. Unmatched junction bases numbered 9, after V lost 3 bases and J lost 9 bases. The CDR3 has 15 residues. DNA for the CDR3: TGTGCCAGCAGTTTTGCGGGAGGGCCGTACGGTGAGCAGTTCTTC. Residues: CASSFAGGPYGEQFF.

The sample holds many counts of this clonotype. The chain has TRBV9 and TRBJ2-7; D perhaps matches TRBD1 (6 bases). The CDR3 contains 14 residues. Looked up from germline, CDR1 is SGDLS and CDR2 is YYNGEE. The V gene lost 4 bases and the J gene lost 3 bases, with 14 bases spanning the gap. Here the CDR3 reads CASSSRDTNYEQYF. For the CDR3, the DNA is TGTGCCAGCAGCTCCCGGGACACGAACTACGAGCAGTACTTC.

A note on this clonotype: A much bigger clone sits one base away, suggesting this may be a read error. J is TRBJ2-3 and V is TRBV24-1; 7 bases align to TRBD2. CDR1 is KGHDR, CDR2 SFDVKD, per germline. The ends lost 1 base at V and 3 bases at J; junction bases unmatched: 6. The CDR3 covers 16 residues. The CDR3 sequence: CATSDFAGEYTDTQYF. For the CDR3, the DNA is TGTGCCACCAGTGATTTTGCGGGAGAGTATACAGATACGCAGTATTTT.